This is a list of T cell receptor beta chains from one sample in a study of identical twins. TCRdb processed the 5' RACE reads anew with MiXCR; each CDR3 protein has one entry. The sample holds about 890,000 distinct CDR3 sequences, roughly an eighth seen once. In addition, the sample was reused for a study of yellow fever vaccine responses in identical twins.

The sample was PBMCs. Every receptor here comes from a woman under 30 in good health. The CDR3 runs from the conserved cysteine through the conserved F or W. The order of the fields is V gene, clone size, J gene, D gene, CDR3 protein, CDR3 DNA. D genes are given only for firm matches. Expanded clones are given a class, and other clones once, few, many or no size at all.

>TRBV14|.|TRBJ2-1|.
CASSKQGSGNEQFF
TGTGCCAGCAGCAAACAGGGTAGCGGGAATGAGCAGTTCTTC
>TRBV20-1|few|TRBJ2-1|TRBD2
CSARDMEAGGPGNNEQFF
TGCAGTGCTAGAGATATGGAAGCGGGAGGGCCTGGAAACAATGAGCAGTTCTTC
>TRBV5-8|few|TRBJ1-4|TRBD1
CASSLGQAKNEKLFF
TGTGCCAGCAGTTTGGGACAGGCGAAAAATGAAAAACTGTTTTTT
>TRBV6-5|many|TRBJ1-1|TRBD1
CASSYTRPRQGNTEAFF
TGTGCCAGCAGTTATACCCGACCGCGACAGGGAAACACTGAAGCTTTCTTT
>TRBV15|.|TRBJ2-6|.
CATSKGNSGANVLTF
TGTGCCACCAGCAAGGGTAACTCTGGGGCCAACGTCCTGACTTTC
>TRBV5-4|.|TRBJ2-1|TRBD1
CASSDATGIGNEQFF
TGTGCCAGCAGCGACGCGACAGGGATAGGTAATGAGCAGTTCTTC
>TRBV3-1|.|TRBJ1-1|.
CASSQDLGEVNTEAFF
TGTGCCAGCAGCCAAGATCTTGGGGAGGTAAACACTGAAGCTTTCTTT
>TRBV7-3|few|TRBJ2-3|.
CASSLRKGTDTQYF
TGTGCCAGCAGCTTACGTAAAGGGACAGATACGCAGTATTTT
>TRBV12-3/TRBV12-4|.|TRBJ2-1|.
CASSLLSSDNEQFF
TGTGCCAGCAGTTTACTTTCCTCGGACAATGAGCAGTTCTTC
>TRBV5-6|.|TRBJ2-3|.
CASTLDRFADTQYF
TGTGCCAGCACCCTGGACCGGTTCGCAGATACGCAGTATTTT
>TRBV5-1|.|TRBJ1-1|.
CASSLLVGGEAFF
TGCGCCAGCAGCTTGTTGGTGGGGGGCGAAGCTTTCTTT
>TRBV24-1|few|TRBJ2-3|.
CATSEPPTGSRSTDTQYF
TGTGCCACCAGTGAGCCCCCTACAGGTTCAAGAAGCACAGATACGCAGTATTTT
>TRBV5-1|few|TRBJ2-7|TRBD2
CASSYLPGTSREQYF
TGCGCCAGCAGCTATCTTCCCGGGACTAGTCGCGAGCAGTACTTC
>TRBV24-1|many|TRBJ2-5|.
CATSDVGFQETQYF
TGTGCCACCAGTGATGTTGGTTTCCAAGAGACCCAGTACTTC
>TRBV3-1|.|TRBJ2-6|.
CASSYRRTSGANVLTF
TGTGCCAGCAGCTATAGACGGACCTCTGGGGCCAACGTCCTGACTTTC
>TRBV28|many|TRBJ2-5|TRBD1
CASSLRTGVQETQYF
TGTGCCAGCAGCTTACGGACAGGGGTACAAGAGACCCAGTACTTC
>TRBV9|.|TRBJ2-1|TRBD2
CASSVRLAGGPGEQFF
TGTGCCAGCAGCGTCCGACTAGCGGGGGGGCCGGGGGAGCAGTTCTTC
>TRBV24-1|many|TRBJ2-5|.
CATSDSGHQETQYF
TGTGCCACCAGTGATTCGGGACACCAAGAGACCCAGTACTTC
>TRBV15|.|TRBJ2-3|TRBD2
CATSVLAASTDTQYF
TGTGCCACCAGTGTTCTAGCGGCTAGCACAGATACGCAGTATTTT
>TRBV12-3/TRBV12-4|few|TRBJ2-1|TRBD1
CASTEQGVPLNEQFF
TGTGCCAGCACCGAACAGGGGGTGCCCCTCAATGAGCAGTTCTTC
>TRBV5-1|many|TRBJ2-3|.
CASSLEVRGGGTDTQYF
TGCGCCAGCAGCTTGGAAGTACGAGGCGGGGGCACAGATACGCAGTATTTT
>TRBV19|few|TRBJ2-7|.
CASRVYHHGPTYEQYF
TGTGCCAGTAGAGTATACCACCATGGACCAACCTACGAGCAGTACTTC
>TRBV20-1|.|TRBJ2-5|TRBD2
CSAPRGGPETQSF
TGCAGTGCACCGCGGGGGGGCCCCGAGACCCAGTCCTTC
>TRBV12-3/TRBV12-4|.|TRBJ1-4|.
CASSLGVKEKLFF
TGTGCCAGCAGTTTAGGGGTAAAGGAAAAACTGTTTTTT
>TRBV20-1|few|TRBJ1-6|.
CSAPFPGPNSPLHF
TGCAGTGCCCCATTTCCCGGGCCTAATTCACCCCTCCACTTT
>TRBV5-1|.|TRBJ2-3|.
CASSSDGITDTQYF
TGCGCCAGCAGCTCGGACGGAATCACAGATACGCAGTATTTT
>TRBV7-6|.|TRBJ2-7|TRBD2
CASSLQAGAYEQYF
TGTGCCAGCAGCTTACAAGCGGGAGCGTACGAGCAGTACTTC
>TRBV28|few|TRBJ1-5|.
CASSLSIFQGYWIYSNQPQHF
TGTGCCAGCAGTTTATCAATCTTCCAGGGGTACTGGATATATAGCAATCAGCCCCAGCATTTT
>TRBV6-1|many|TRBJ1-6|.
CASRKRPDYNSPLHF
TGTGCCAGCCGAAAGCGGCCCGATTATAATTCACCCCTCCACTTT
>TRBV3-1|few|TRBJ2-1|TRBD2
CASSGRASGFTGDEQFF
TGTGCCAGCAGCGGCCGGGCTAGCGGGTTCACGGGCGATGAGCAGTTCTTC
>TRBV4-1|few|TRBJ1-1|TRBD1
CASSPSRGWNTEAFF
TGCGCCAGCAGCCCTAGCAGGGGGTGGAACACTGAAGCTTTCTTT
>TRBV6-1|.|TRBJ2-1|TRBD2
CASSGTSGGRTYNEQFF
TGTGCCAGCAGCGGGACTAGCGGGGGGCGAACCTACAATGAGCAGTTCTTC
>TRBV9|few|TRBJ2-3|TRBD2
CASSVTGGHTQYF
TGTGCCAGCAGCGTAACGGGAGGGCATACGCAGTATTTT
>TRBV18|few|TRBJ2-1|TRBD2
CASSPPGTSSYNEQFF
TGTGCCAGCTCACCACCTGGGACTAGCTCCTACAATGAGCAGTTCTTC
>TRBV6-5|few|TRBJ2-3|TRBD2
CASSYSSEVAGSSTDTQYF
TGTGCCAGCAGTTACTCCTCCGAGGTAGCGGGGTCTAGCACAGATACGCAGTATTTT
>TRBV20-1|few|TRBJ1-5|.
CSARVGGVNQPQHF
TGCAGTGCTAGAGTTGGGGGGGTAAATCAGCCCCAGCATTTT
>TRBV4-1|few|TRBJ2-3|.
CASSPQNTDTQYF
TGCGCCAGCAGCCCTCAGAACACAGATACGCAGTATTTT
>TRBV7-9|.|TRBJ1-1|TRBD1
CASSSETGVTEAFF
TGTGCCAGCAGCTCAGAGACAGGGGTCACTGAAGCTTTCTTT
>TRBV12-3/TRBV12-4|.|TRBJ2-1|TRBD2
CASSPIGGRFDEQFF
TGTGCCAGCAGCCCTATAGGCGGGAGGTTCGATGAGCAGTTCTTC
>TRBV6-1|many|TRBJ1-4|.
CASSMRMGEKLFF
TGTGCCAGCAGCATGAGGATGGGTGAAAAACTGTTTTTT
>TRBV7-9|.|TRBJ2-1|.
CASSLGDTFYNEQFF
TGTGCCAGCAGCTTAGGGGATACCTTTTACAATGAGCAGTTCTTC
>TRBV5-1|few|TRBJ2-3|TRBD2
CASSLFPAGSDTQYF
TGCGCCAGCAGCTTGTTTCCAGCGGGGTCAGATACGCAGTATTTT
>TRBV7-9|few|TRBJ1-4|.
CASSSREAEKLFF
TGTGCCAGCAGCTCCCGGGAAGCGGAAAAACTGTTTTTT
>TRBV5-7|.|TRBJ2-7|TRBD2
CASSHGLAGVFEQYF
TGTGCCAGCAGCCACGGACTAGCGGGAGTCTTCGAGCAGTACTTC
>TRBV12-3/TRBV12-4|many|TRBJ1-1|.
CASKLNTEAFF
TGTGCCAGCAAGCTAAACACTGAAGCTTTCTTT
>TRBV5-1|.|TRBJ2-1|TRBD2
CASSWGTSPRTSEQFF
TGCGCCAGCAGCTGGGGGACTAGTCCCCGAACCAGTGAGCAGTTCTTC
>TRBV12-3/TRBV12-4|few|TRBJ1-6|TRBD1
CASSQTGVSSPLHF
TGTGCCAGCAGCCAGACAGGGGTTAGTTCACCCCTCCACTTT
>TRBV5-1|.|TRBJ2-6|TRBD1
CASSLGGQGTISGANVLTF
TGCGCCAGCAGCCTGGGCGGACAGGGGACCATCTCTGGGGCCAACGTCCTGACTTTC
>TRBV29-1|few|TRBJ2-1|TRBD2
CSDLRLAGEQFF
TGCAGTGACTTAAGACTAGCTGGTGAGCAGTTCTTC
>TRBV15|.|TRBJ1-5|.
CATSRDGAGRGPQHF
TGTGCCACCAGCAGAGATGGGGCAGGTCGGGGGCCCCAGCATTTT
>TRBV10-3|.|TRBJ2-7|.
CATGIDRAYEQYF
TGTGCCACCGGCATAGACAGAGCCTACGAGCAGTACTTC
>TRBV12-3/TRBV12-4|.|TRBJ1-1|.
CASSSQGRRTEAFF
TGTGCCAGCAGTTCTCAGGGGCGGCGGACTGAAGCTTTCTTT
>TRBV6-5|many|TRBJ2-3|TRBD2
CASSYLAGTDTQYF
TGTGCCAGCAGTTACCTAGCGGGTACAGATACGCAGTATTTT
>TRBV7-9|.|TRBJ2-1|TRBD2
CASSLATLAGVNEQFF
TGTGCCAGCAGCTTAGCGACCCTAGCGGGAGTCAATGAGCAGTTCTTC
>TRBV12-3/TRBV12-4|many|TRBJ1-5|.
CASSRRIISNQPQHF
TGTGCCAGCAGTAGACGGATTATTAGCAATCAGCCCCAGCATTTT
>TRBV5-1|many|TRBJ1-1|.
CASSFRDNTEAFF
TGCGCCAGCAGCTTCCGGGACAACACTGAAGCTTTCTTT
>TRBV24-1|.|TRBJ2-1|TRBD2
CATSDKKAGAEQFF
TGTGCCACCAGTGATAAGAAAGCGGGAGCTGAGCAGTTCTTC
>TRBV2|.|TRBJ2-7|.
CASTAWDIPYEQYF
TGTGCCAGCACCGCTTGGGACATCCCCTACGAGCAGTACTTC
>TRBV4-2|few|TRBJ2-2|.
CASSARTGGLAENTGELFF
TGTGCCAGCAGCGCCCGGACAGGGGGACTAGCGGAGAACACCGGGGAGCTGTTTTTT
>TRBV20-1|few|TRBJ2-1|TRBD1
CSASPTGGIYNEQFF
TGCAGTGCTAGTCCGACAGGGGGGATCTACAATGAGCAGTTCTTC